This TCR beta chain was sequenced during a study of blood T cells in healthy people across ages. This clonotype was detected many times. This CDR3 region has 15 residues. V lost 1 base to trimming and J lost 2 bases, with 9 bases between them. From germline, CDR1 is LGHDT and CDR2 YNNKEL (reference sequence). It was with a sample-barcoded 5' primer and a J-beta primer mix that a second PCR of roughly 7 to 12 cycles was run. TCRdb independently ran MiXCR on the 5' RACE reads; one entry per CDR3 protein. This table holds some 750,000 distinct CDR3 sequences, around a fifth found once. This receptor was identified in a man in his 70s in good health. Material for sequencing was blood. The rearrangement joins TRBV3-1 to TRBJ2-1; no clear D gene. The CDR3 loop reads CASSQGSSTYNEQFF. For the CDR3, the DNA is TGTGCCAGCAGCCAAGGGAGCTCCACCTACAATGAGCAGTTCTTC.